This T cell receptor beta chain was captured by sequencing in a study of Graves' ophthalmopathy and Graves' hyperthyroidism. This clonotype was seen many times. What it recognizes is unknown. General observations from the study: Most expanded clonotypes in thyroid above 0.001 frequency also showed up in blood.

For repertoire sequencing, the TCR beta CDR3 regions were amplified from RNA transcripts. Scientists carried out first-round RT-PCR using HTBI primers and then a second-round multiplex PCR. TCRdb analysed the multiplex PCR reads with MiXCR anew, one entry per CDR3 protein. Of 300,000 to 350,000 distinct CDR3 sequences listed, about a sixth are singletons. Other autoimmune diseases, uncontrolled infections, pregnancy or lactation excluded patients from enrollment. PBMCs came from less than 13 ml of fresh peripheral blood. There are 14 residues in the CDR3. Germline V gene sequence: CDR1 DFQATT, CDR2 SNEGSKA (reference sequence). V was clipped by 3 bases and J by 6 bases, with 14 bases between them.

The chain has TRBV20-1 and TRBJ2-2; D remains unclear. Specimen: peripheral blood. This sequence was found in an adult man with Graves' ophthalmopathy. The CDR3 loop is CSASYLGEAGELFF. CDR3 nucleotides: TGCAGTGCTAGTTATCTAGGAGAGGCCGGGGAGCTGTTTTTT.